What follows is one TCR beta chain and its context. A multiplex PCR was run with 60 Vbeta primers and 13 Jbeta primers. Assay used: immunoSEQ multiplex PCR; TCRdb lists only in-frame clones, some missing. This sample has 130,000 to 150,000 clones, with 80% found just once. While unrecorded immune exposures were likely, the donors were nominally healthy when sampled. This CDR3 contains 16 residues. The germline V gene has CDR1 MDHEN and CDR2 SYDVKM. V lost 6 bases, J lost 5 bases, and 22 bases lay in between. This sample is drawn from a study of cytomegalovirus exposure and HLA in healthy donors. About the research overall: Among the approximately 400 genotyped donors, less than 85% were placed in the Caucasian-associated ancestry cluster.

V and J are TRBV28 and TRBJ1-2; no clear D. Sequenced: PBMCs. This receptor was identified in a middle-aged man in good health and CMV-seronegative. CDR3 DNA: TGTGCCAGCAGGCCTGGTTTTCAATTCGCCAGGTATGGCTACACCTTC. This translates into CASRPGFQFARYGYTF.